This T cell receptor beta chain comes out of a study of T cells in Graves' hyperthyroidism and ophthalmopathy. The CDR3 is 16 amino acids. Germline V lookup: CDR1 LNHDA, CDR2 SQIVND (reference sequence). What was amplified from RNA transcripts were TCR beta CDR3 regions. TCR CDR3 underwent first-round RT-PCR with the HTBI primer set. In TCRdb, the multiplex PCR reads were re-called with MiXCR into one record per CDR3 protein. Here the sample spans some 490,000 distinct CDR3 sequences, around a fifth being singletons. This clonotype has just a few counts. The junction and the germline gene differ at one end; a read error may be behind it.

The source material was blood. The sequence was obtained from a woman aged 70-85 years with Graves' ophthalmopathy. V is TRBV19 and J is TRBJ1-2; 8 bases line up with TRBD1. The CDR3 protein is CASTPNPGQGGYGYTF. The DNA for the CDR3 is TGTGCCAGTACCCCGAACCCCGGACAGGGAGGCTATGGTTACACCTTC.